The next 27 T cell receptor beta chains were all read from a single sample in a study of blood T cell repertoires in COVID-19. Clones were read by immunoSEQ multiplex PCR, and TCRdb kept only the in-frame ones, dropping some. The repertoire has under 60,000 clones, roughly 79% of them found once; the top ten carry over 3.5%. The sequenced sample consisted of peripheral blood. Receptor source: a man aged 60-69 years with acute or convalescent COVID-19.

This chain joins TRBV30 and TRBJ1-3, with D unclear. V lost 4 bases and J 1 base, leaving 8 bases between the germline ends. The CDR3 extends over 13 amino acids. Germline CDR1 is GTSNPN and CDR2 is SVGIG (reference sequence). CDR3 nucleotides: TGTGCCTGGACCCCGTCTTCTGGAAACACCATATATTTT. It translates to CAWTPSSGNTIYF. Using reference TRBV30 and TRBJ1-3 for the parts outside the CDR3, the full variable domain is SQTIHQWPATLVQPVGSPLSLECTVEGTSNPNLYWYRQAAGRGLQLLFYSVGIGQISSEVPQNLSASRPQDRQFILSSKKLLLSDSGFYLCAWTPSSGNTIYFGEGSWLTVV.

This clone was counted ten times or more. The CDR3 here is CASSSDRNQPQHF. The CDR3 coding sequence is TGTGCCAGCAGCTCCGACAGGAATCAGCCCCAGCATTTT. The rearrangement joins TRBV7-8 to TRBJ1-5; a weak D match, TRBD1 (6 bases). CDR1 is SGHVS, CDR2 FQNEAQ, per germline. V shed 4 bases and J shed 4 bases, with 8 bases lying between them. The CDR3 runs to 13 residues.

The chain couples TRBV2 to TRBJ2-7; D is possibly TRBD1 (6 bases). V was trimmed by 2 bases and J by 2 bases, leaving 7 bases between them. The CDR3 is 13 amino acids. Germline CDR1 is SNHLY and CDR2 is FYNNEI. Written as DNA, the CDR3 is TGTGCCAGCAGTGAAAGGACAGCCTACGAGCAGTACTTC. It yields the protein CASSERTAYEQYF.

This clone was seen only a few times. The V gene is TRBV6-6, the J gene TRBJ2-5, with 14 bases aligning to TRBD2. The junction had 2 bases not matched to a gene; V was cut back by 6 bases and J by 5 bases. The CDR3 loop spans 14 amino acids. Germline CDR1 is MNHNY and CDR2 is SVGAGI (reference sequence). This chain's CDR3 is CASRRLAGGETQYF. In nucleotides, the CDR3 is TGTGCCAGCAGGAGACTAGCGGGGGGGGAGACCCAGTACTTC.

The chain has TRBV6-5 and TRBJ1-1; D is ambiguous. V was trimmed by 6 bases and J by 5 bases, leaving 16 bases between them. CDR1 MNHEY and CDR2 SVGAGI come from the germline V gene. The CDR3 has 14 amino acids. In DNA form, the CDR3 reads TGTGCCAGCAGCCACCCCTTGCGGGGAACTGAAGCTTTCTTT. It encodes CASSHPLRGTEAFF.

The chain employs TRBV19 and TRBJ2-2; maybe TRBD2 (7 bases). The CDR3 runs 14 residues. Trimming shortened V by 6 bases and J by 6 bases, and 14 bases separated the two germline ends. CDR1 is LNHDA, CDR2 SQIVND, per germline (reference sequence). CDR3 in DNA: TGTGCCAGTAGCAGGGGAAGCGGGGCCGGGGAGCTGTTTTTT. It encodes CASSRGSGAGELFF.

The DNA for the CDR3 is TGTGCCAGCAGTGAAGCGCTCCAGGGGGCCTATGGCTACACCTTC. The encoded protein is CASSEALQGAYGYTF. V usage is TRBV6-1 and J usage is TRBJ1-2; 8 positions agree with TRBD1. Germline CDR1 and CDR2: MNHNS and SASEGT. The CDR3 has 15 amino acids. The ends lost 0 bases at V and 4 bases at J; junction bases unmatched: 4.

J is TRBJ2-1 and V is TRBV9; TRBD1 aligns across 7 bases. The CDR3 length is 15 residues. In germline, CDR1 is SGDLS, CDR2 YYNGEE. Germline trimming cut 3 bases from V and 0 bases from J; bases unmatched to any gene: 3. The CDR3, as DNA: TGTGCCAGCAGCGCCGGGACAGCCTCCTACAATGAGCAGTTCTTC. Its translation: CASSAGTASYNEQFF.

This chain links TRBV6-5 with TRBJ1-1, with 9 bases aligning to TRBD1. CDR1 and CDR2 (germline): MNHEY, SVGAGI. V lost 2 bases, J lost 8 bases, and 12 bases stayed unmatched. This CDR3 has 16 amino acids. CDR3 sequence (DNA): TGTGCCAGCAGTTACCAAACCACCGGGACAGGGACAGAAGCTTTCTTT. Protein sequence: CASSYQTTGTGTEAFF.

V and J are TRBV6-6 and TRBJ1-2; D not certain. The V end lost 6 bases, the J end lost 0 bases, and 14 bases lay between the germline ends. CDR1 and CDR2 (germline): MNHNY, SVGAGI (reference sequence). CDR3 size: 15 residues. CDR3 sequence reads: CASRIVTPANYGYTF. In DNA form, the CDR3 reads TGTGCCAGCAGGATCGTAACGCCAGCTAACTATGGCTACACCTTC.

The V gene is TRBV27, the J gene TRBJ2-5, with 9 positions matching TRBD2. Germline loops: CDR1 MNHEY, CDR2 SMNVEV (reference sequence). The CDR3 runs to 14 residues. The J segment lost 4 bases and the V segment lost 5 bases, leaving 5 bases of the junction unmatched. The chain's CDR3 is CASSTGLARETQYF. The CDR3 region has the DNA TGTGCCAGCAGTACCGGACTAGCGCGAGAGACCCAGTACTTC.

This clone was counted a single time. The V gene is TRBV15, the J gene TRBJ2-7, with D possibly TRBD1 on 6 matching bases. V was shortened by 6 bases and J by 9 bases, with 15 bases between the two germline ends. The CDR3 runs to 12 residues. Looked up from germline, CDR1 is LNHNV and CDR2 is YYDKDF (reference sequence). For the CDR3, the DNA is TGTGCCACCAGTCCTTTTGGGGGCCCGCAGTACTTC. Its protein product is CATSPFGGPQYF.

This chain connects TRBV4-1 to TRBJ1-1; D is uncertain. The CDR3 runs 12 residues. The V end was cut by 0 bases, the J end by 12 bases, with 11 bases between. Germline assignment: CDR1 MGHRA and CDR2 YSYEKL. The CDR3: CASSQDNTAPFF. The CDR3 bases are TGCGCCAGCAGCCAAGATAATACAGCCCCTTTCTTT.

The gene calls are TRBV20-1 and TRBJ1-2, with TRBD1 matching 8 bases. Germline CDR1 reads DFQATT; CDR2 reads SNEGSKA (reference sequence). After removal of 3 bases from V and 2 bases from J, the junction contained 2 bases not matched to a gene. The CDR3 covers 13 residues. Written as DNA, the CDR3 is TGCAGTGCTAGTAGGACAGGGAACTATGGCTACACCTTC. Encoded protein: CSASRTGNYGYTF.

V usage is TRBV18 and J usage is TRBJ2-7; TRBD1 matches 7 bases. The CDR3 is made up of 15 amino acids. Germline V gene lookup returns CDR1 KGHSH and CDR2 LQKENI. V dropped 2 bases and J dropped 1; count of bases not matched to a gene: 5. CDR3 protein: CASSPTGEPSYEQYF. The CDR3 nucleotides read TGTGCCAGCTCACCAACAGGGGAACCTTCCTACGAGCAGTACTTC.

J is TRBJ2-7 and V is TRBV7-2; 9 bases match TRBD1. Germline CDR1 SGHTA, CDR2 FQGNSA. V was pared by 4 bases and J by 6 bases, with 7 bases of the junction left unmatched. There are 14 residues in the CDR3. The DNA of the CDR3 is TGTGCCAGCAGCTCCGGGACAGGGTTGGGCGAGCAGTACTTC. It codes for CASSSGTGLGEQYF.

The CDR3 region has the DNA TGTGCCAGCAGCGCCCGACTAGGAGCGAATGAGCAGTTCTTC. This translates into CASSARLGANEQFF. The V and J genes are TRBV9 and TRBJ2-1; perhaps TRBD2 as D (6 bases). This CDR3 comprises 14 residues. Trimming cost V 3 bases and J 7 bases, with 14 bases left between them. Germline V gives CDR1 SGDLS, CDR2 YYNGEE.

J is TRBJ1-5 and V is TRBV5-6; D gene unclear. V shed 4 bases and J shed 4 bases, with 9 bases lying between them. The germline gives CDR1 SGHDT, CDR2 YYEEEE. This CDR3 has 13 amino acids. Here the CDR3 DNA reads TGTGCCAGCAGCCGTGACGGGAATCAGCCCCAGCATTTT. Its protein product is CASSRDGNQPQHF.

J is TRBJ1-4 and V is TRBV27; D remains ambiguous. The length of the CDR3 is 14 residues. V dropped 5 bases and J dropped 3 bases, with 10 bases sitting between them. CDR1 and CDR2 from the germline V gene are MNHEY and SMNVEV (reference sequence). CDR3 DNA: TGTGCCAGCAGTCCCCGTCGGGCTAATGAAAAACTGTTTTTT. This sequence encodes CASSPRRANEKLFF.

This clone was detected only once. The genes are TRBV4-2 and TRBJ2-5; D unresolved. Trimming left V 2 bases short and J 5 bases short, with 6 bases between. This CDR3 contains 12 residues. The germline V gene encodes CDR1 LGHNA and CDR2 YNFKEQ. The CDR3 here is CASSQLEETQYF. The CDR3 bases are TGTGCCAGCAGCCAACTCGAGGAGACCCAGTACTTC.

The chain joins TRBV11-2 to TRBJ2-5, with D maybe TRBD1 (6 bases). The length of the CDR3 is 13 residues. V was shortened by 5 bases and J by 3 bases, with 10 bases between the two germline ends. Germline V gives CDR1 SGHAT, CDR2 FQNNGV. This CDR3 reads CASSLYREETQYF. In nucleotides, the CDR3 is TGTGCCAGCAGCCTCTACAGGGAAGAGACCCAGTACTTC. The full variable domain, rest sourced from reference TRBV11-2 and TRBJ2-5, is EAGVAQSPRYKIIEKRQSVAFWCNPISGHATLYWYQQILGQGPKLLIQFQNNGVVDDSQLPKDRFSAERLKGVDSTLKIQPAKLEDSAVYLCASSLYREETQYFGPGTRLLVL.

V and J are TRBV5-1 and TRBJ1-1; 8 nucleotides line up with TRBD1. CDR3 length: 14 residues. Germline V gene lookup returns CDR1 SGHRS and CDR2 YFSETQ. The ends lost 2 bases at V and 1 base at J; junction bases unmatched: 1. In DNA form, the CDR3 reads TGCGCCAGCAGCTTACAGGGGGGGAACACTGAAGCTTTCTTT. This codes for CASSLQGGNTEAFF.

The CDR3 DNA reads as TGTGCCAGCTCACCAGGGAGAGAGACCCAGTACTTC. It yields the protein CASSPGRETQYF. The chain is built from TRBV18 and TRBJ2-5; tentative D call: TRBD2 (5 bases). V was cut by 2 bases and J by 4 bases, with 5 bases left in between. The germline V gene has CDR1 KGHSH and CDR2 LQKENI. This CDR3 contains 12 residues.

J is TRBJ1-3 and V is TRBV11-2; a weak D match, TRBD1 (6 bases). CDR1 SGHAT and CDR2 FQNNGV come from the germline V gene. This CDR3 has 16 amino acids. Trimming left V 2 bases short and J 2 bases short, with 13 bases between. The DNA for the CDR3 is TGTGCCAGCAGCTTAACTTCACAGGGAGCTGGAAACACCATATATTTT. Translation gives CASSLTSQGAGNTIYF.

The V call is TRBV29-1, the J call TRBJ2-1; 10 nucleotides align to TRBD1. J was trimmed by 7 bases and V by 1 base; bases with no gene match: 10. The germline gives CDR1 SQVTM, CDR2 ANQGSEA. CDR3 length equals 16 residues. The CDR3 sequence: CSVEGHRDRGLNEQFF. The CDR3 DNA follows: TGCAGCGTTGAAGGACACCGGGACAGGGGTTTGAATGAGCAGTTCTTC.

The table lists this clone with a few counts. The V gene is TRBV7-6, the J gene TRBJ2-7; 9 bases line up with TRBD1. The J segment lost 6 bases and the V segment lost 5 bases, leaving 17 bases of the junction unmatched. The germline CDR1 and CDR2 sequences are SGHVS and FNYEAQ. The CDR3 spans 17 residues. The CDR3: CASSQQLPGQGIPEQYF. In DNA form, the CDR3 reads TGTGCCAGCAGCCAACAGCTACCGGGACAGGGAATTCCCGAGCAGTACTTC. Based on the CDR3 plus reference TRBV7-6 and TRBJ2-7, the full variable domain is GAGVSQSPRYKVTKRGQDVALRCDPISGHVSLYWYRQALGQGPEFLTYFNYEAQQDKSGLPNDRFSAERPEGSISTLTIQRTEQRDSAMYRCASSQQLPGQGIPEQYFGPGTRLTVT.

J is TRBJ1-1 and V is TRBV18, with D unresolved. V lost 3 bases to trimming and J lost 4 bases, with 15 bases between them. The germline CDR1 and CDR2 sequences are KGHSH and LQKENI. This CDR3 is 15 amino acids long. The CDR3 bases are TGTGCCAGCTCACCCACCCGGGATCGGCGCACTGAAGCTTTCTTT. Protein sequence: CASSPTRDRRTEAFF. The full variable domain, in which reference TRBV18 and TRBJ1-1 provide the parts outside the CDR3, is NAGVMQNPRHLVRRRGQEARLRCSPMKGHSHVYWYRQLPEEGLKFMVYLQKENIIDESGMPKERFSAEFPKEGPSILRIQQVVRGDSAAYFCASSPTRDRRTEAFFGQGTRLTVV.